These T cell receptor beta chains were read from a single sample in a study of cytomegalovirus exposure and HLA in healthy donors. Measured with immunoSEQ multiplex PCR; TCRdb has only the in-frame clones, and not every one. The profile shows 160,000 or so clones, 80% to 85% of them singletons. The sequenced material came from PBMCs. These receptors were collected from a young woman in good health and CMV-seronegative. Each CDR3 is given with its conserved first and last residue. The D gene is left open where the match is weak. Clone size is not always given. Where it is, it says once, few, many or a class for expanded clones.

j_gene: TRBJ1-1
abundance: .
d_gene: TRBD1
v_gene: TRBV6-5
len: 15
CDR3nt: TGTGCCAGCAGTTATTTCGGGACAGGGGGCACTGAAGCTTTCTTT
CDR3aa: CASSYFGTGGTEAFF

j_gene: TRBJ1-1
abundance: many
d_gene: .
v_gene: TRBV20-1
len: 11
CDR3nt: TGCAGTGTGAGGAGGGACACTGAAGCTTTCTTT
CDR3aa: CSVRRDTEAFF

j_gene: TRBJ2-7
abundance: .
d_gene: TRBD2
v_gene: TRBV12-5
len: 17
CDR3nt: TGTGCTAGTGGTTTGGTTCTAGGCGGCGGGGGGCGGTACGAGCAGTACTTC
CDR3aa: CASGLVLGGGGRYEQYF

j_gene: TRBJ1-4
abundance: .
d_gene: .
v_gene: TRBV7-9
len: 14
CDR3nt: TGTGCCAGCAGCTTTCGGGGGATTAATGAAAAACTGTTTTTT
CDR3aa: CASSFRGINEKLFF

j_gene: TRBJ2-7
abundance: .
d_gene: TRBD1
v_gene: TRBV5-5
len: 17
CDR3nt: TGTGCCAGCAGCTTGATAATGTCGACAGGGGTGTGGGACGAGCAGTACTTC
CDR3aa: CASSLIMSTGVWDEQYF

j_gene: TRBJ1-2
abundance: .
d_gene: .
v_gene: TRBV6-1
len: 11
CDR3nt: .
CDR3aa: CAIGVATGTLF

j_gene: TRBJ2-3
abundance: .
d_gene: .
v_gene: TRBV2
len: 13
CDR3nt: TGTGCCAGCAGGGGACTCGACACAGATACGCAGTATTTT
CDR3aa: CASRGLDTDTQYF

j_gene: TRBJ2-7
abundance: .
d_gene: TRBD2
v_gene: TRBV19
len: 14
CDR3nt: TGTGCCAGCAGTACCGGGACTAGTTCCTACGAGCAGTACTTC
CDR3aa: CASSTGTSSYEQYF

j_gene: TRBJ2-3
abundance: .
d_gene: .
v_gene: TRBV4-2
len: 15
CDR3nt: TGTGCCAGCAGCCCCCAGGCTACCCGCCGAGATACGCAGTATTTT
CDR3aa: CASSPQATRRDTQYF

j_gene: TRBJ1-2
abundance: .
d_gene: .
v_gene: TRBV6-1
len: 14
CDR3nt: TGTGCCAGCAGTGAGTCGCCCAGATCGTCTGGCTACACCTTC
CDR3aa: CASSESPRSSGYTF

j_gene: TRBJ2-5
abundance: .
d_gene: TRBD1
v_gene: TRBV18
len: 15
CDR3nt: TGTGCCAGCTCACCACCGACAGGGAATCGGGAGACCCAGTACTTC
CDR3aa: CASSPPTGNRETQYF

j_gene: TRBJ1-2
abundance: .
d_gene: .
v_gene: TRBV20-1
len: 11
CDR3nt: TGCAGTGCGCCGGGGGGCTATGGCTACACCTTC
CDR3aa: CSAPGGYGYTF

j_gene: TRBJ2-7
abundance: .
d_gene: TRBD2
v_gene: TRBV7-6
len: 16
CDR3nt: TGTGCCAGCAGCCCATTCAGTAGCGGGGGGGCCCACGAGCAGTACTTC
CDR3aa: CASSPFSSGGAHEQYF

j_gene: TRBJ2-5
abundance: .
d_gene: .
v_gene: TRBV5-6
len: 16
CDR3nt: TGTGCCAGCAGCGTTACGAGGGGGGGGGCCGGGGAGACCCAGTACTTC
CDR3aa: CASSVTRGGAGETQYF

j_gene: TRBJ2-7
abundance: .
d_gene: .
v_gene: TRBV27
len: 14
CDR3nt: TGTGCCAGCAGTTTAACAGGAGACTCCTACGAGCAGTACTTC
CDR3aa: CASSLTGDSYEQYF

j_gene: TRBJ2-2
abundance: few
d_gene: TRBD2
v_gene: TRBV5-8
len: 15
CDR3nt: TGTGCCAGCAGCTACCCGCGGGGGGTAACCGGGGAGCTGTTTTTT
CDR3aa: CASSYPRGVTGELFF

j_gene: TRBJ2-7
abundance: .
d_gene: TRBD1
v_gene: TRBV30
len: 15
CDR3nt: TGTGCCTGGAGGCCCGACAGGGTGTCTCCCTACGAGCAGTACTTC
CDR3aa: CAWRPDRVSPYEQYF

j_gene: TRBJ1-5
abundance: .
d_gene: .
v_gene: TRBV6-1
len: 15
CDR3nt: TGTGCCAGCAGTCAGCTTTCAGGGTTGCTCCAGCCCCAGCATTTT
CDR3aa: CASSQLSGLLQPQHF

j_gene: TRBJ1-1
abundance: once
d_gene: TRBD1
v_gene: TRBV28
len: 12
CDR3nt: TGTGCCAGCAGCCCTGGACAGGGACGAGCTTTCTTT
CDR3aa: CASSPGQGRAFF

j_gene: TRBJ1-3
abundance: .
d_gene: .
v_gene: TRBV4-1
len: 14
CDR3nt: TGCGCCAGCAGCCAAGTGGGGGCAGCAGACACCATATATTTT
CDR3aa: CASSQVGAADTIYF

j_gene: TRBJ1-1
abundance: .
d_gene: .
v_gene: TRBV7-9
len: 12
CDR3nt: TGTGCCAGCCCGGCGGTGAACACTGAAGCTTTCTTT
CDR3aa: CASPAVNTEAFF

j_gene: TRBJ1-2
abundance: few
d_gene: .
v_gene: TRBV5-1
len: 15
CDR3nt: TGCGCCAGCAGCGTCGGTGGAGCGATTAACTATGGCTACACCTTC
CDR3aa: CASSVGGAINYGYTF

j_gene: TRBJ1-2
abundance: .
d_gene: TRBD1
v_gene: TRBV2
len: 13
CDR3nt: TGTGCCTCGGCGGGACAGGGCGAGGGTGGCTACACCTTC
CDR3aa: CASAGQGEGGYTF

j_gene: TRBJ1-1
abundance: .
d_gene: TRBD1
v_gene: TRBV28
len: 14
CDR3nt: TGTGCCAGCAGTCCGGGACAGGTCGGGACTGAAGCTTTCTTT
CDR3aa: CASSPGQVGTEAFF

j_gene: TRBJ2-2
abundance: .
d_gene: TRBD1
v_gene: TRBV10-3
len: 14
CDR3nt: TGTGCCATCAGCGGGACAGTAAAAACCGGGGAGCTGTTTTTT
CDR3aa: CAISGTVKTGELFF

j_gene: TRBJ2-2
abundance: .
d_gene: .
v_gene: TRBV5-4
len: 14
CDR3nt: TGTGCCAGCAGCTCGCAGGGTAGGACCGGGGAGCTGTTTTTT
CDR3aa: CASSSQGRTGELFF

j_gene: TRBJ2-4
abundance: .
d_gene: .
v_gene: TRBV29-1
len: 16
CDR3nt: TGCAGCGTTGAAGATCCCGCGATGGGCCCTAAAAACATTCAGTACTTC
CDR3aa: CSVEDPAMGPKNIQYF

j_gene: TRBJ2-1
abundance: .
d_gene: TRBD2
v_gene: TRBV27
len: 16
CDR3nt: TGTGCCAGCAGTTTACACGGGACTAGCGGGGGGTATGAGCAGTTCTTC
CDR3aa: CASSLHGTSGGYEQFF

j_gene: TRBJ2-7
abundance: .
d_gene: .
v_gene: TRBV7-9
len: 16
CDR3nt: TGTGCCAGCAGCTGGCGCACCGGGACAAACACCTACGAGCAGTACTTC
CDR3aa: CASSWRTGTNTYEQYF

j_gene: TRBJ1-2
abundance: .
d_gene: TRBD1
v_gene: TRBV12-5
len: 15
CDR3nt: TGTGCTAGTGGTTTGGAACCCGGGACAGCCTATGGCTACACCTTC
CDR3aa: CASGLEPGTAYGYTF

j_gene: TRBJ1-1
abundance: .
d_gene: .
v_gene: TRBV6-5
len: 13
CDR3nt: TGTGCCAGCAGCCCCCCGGGGGGGGGTAGAGCTTTCTTT
CDR3aa: CASSPPGGGRAFF

j_gene: TRBJ2-3
abundance: .
d_gene: .
v_gene: TRBV10-3
len: 11
CDR3nt: TGTGCCATCAGTGAAGGCGGACAACAGTATTTT
CDR3aa: CAISEGGQQYF

j_gene: TRBJ2-7
abundance: .
d_gene: TRBD1
v_gene: TRBV7-9
len: 16
CDR3nt: TGTGCCAGCAGCCACTACCGGGACAGGGGAACATACGAGCAGTACTTC
CDR3aa: CASSHYRDRGTYEQYF

j_gene: TRBJ2-1
abundance: .
d_gene: TRBD2
v_gene: TRBV28
len: 16
CDR3nt: TGTGCCAGCAGTCCCCACGGACTAGCGGGGGGGCACGAGCAGTTCTTC
CDR3aa: CASSPHGLAGGHEQFF

j_gene: TRBJ1-1
abundance: .
d_gene: .
v_gene: TRBV10-3
len: 13
CDR3nt: TGTGCCATCAGGTCGGGGGATGACACTGAAGCTTTCTTT
CDR3aa: CAIRSGDDTEAFF

j_gene: TRBJ1-5
abundance: .
d_gene: .
v_gene: TRBV18
len: 14
CDR3nt: TGTGCCAGCTCTAGGGGAAGGAGGGACCAGCCCCAGCATTTT
CDR3aa: CASSRGRRDQPQHF

j_gene: TRBJ2-2
abundance: .
d_gene: TRBD1
v_gene: TRBV28
len: 16
CDR3nt: TGTGCCAGCGAATCCCGACAGGGGGCGAACACCGGGGAGCTGTTTTTT
CDR3aa: CASESRQGANTGELFF

j_gene: TRBJ2-2
abundance: once
d_gene: .
v_gene: TRBV21-1
len: 13
CDR3nt: TGTGCCAGCGGATACAGGGGTGGCGGGGAGCTGTTTTTT
CDR3aa: CASGYRGGGELFF

j_gene: TRBJ2-2
abundance: .
d_gene: .
v_gene: TRBV5-4
len: 17
CDR3nt: TGTGCCAGCAGCTTGCGATCCTGGACTCCTAACACCGGGGAGCTGTTTTTT
CDR3aa: CASSLRSWTPNTGELFF